This T cell receptor beta chain was sequenced during a study of cytomegalovirus exposure and HLA in healthy donors. A multiplex PCR was run with 60 Vbeta primers and 13 Jbeta primers. Using immunoSEQ multiplex PCR, the repertoire was profiled, and TCRdb retains in-frame clones only, with some absent. The sample records some 170,000 clones, roughly four fifths being singletons. The sample taken for sequencing was PBMCs. This TCR derives from a woman aged 18-29 years in good health and CMV-seronegative.

The CDR3 DNA is TGTGCCAGCAGCTTAGGACGGGTACACTCTGGAAACACCATATATTTT. Protein: CASSLGRVHSGNTIYF. The chain has TRBV7-2 and TRBJ1-3; the D is unclear. This CDR3 spans 16 amino acids. Trimming cost V 1 base and J 0 bases, with 10 bases left between them. Per germline, CDR1 SGHTA and CDR2 FQGNSA. Full variable domain (remainder filled in from reference TRBV7-2 and TRBJ1-3): GAGVSQSPSNKVTEKGKDVELRCDPISGHTALYWYRQSLGQGLEFLIYFQGNSAPDKSGLPSDRFSAERTGGSVSTLTIQRTQQEDSAVYLCASSLGRVHSGNTIYFGEGSWLTVV.